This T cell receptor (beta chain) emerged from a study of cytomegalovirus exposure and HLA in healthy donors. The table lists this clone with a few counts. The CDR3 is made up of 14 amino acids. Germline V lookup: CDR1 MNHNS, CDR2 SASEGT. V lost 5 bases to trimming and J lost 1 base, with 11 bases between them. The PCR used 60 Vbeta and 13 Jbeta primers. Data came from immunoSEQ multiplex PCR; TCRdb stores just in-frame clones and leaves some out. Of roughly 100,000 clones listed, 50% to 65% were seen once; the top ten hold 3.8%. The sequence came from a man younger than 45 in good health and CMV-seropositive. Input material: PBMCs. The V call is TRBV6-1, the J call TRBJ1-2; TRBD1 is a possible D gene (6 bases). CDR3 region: CASSSAGDNYGYTF. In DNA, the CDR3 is TGTGCCAGCAGTAGTGCAGGGGATAACTATGGCTACACCTTC.